Described below is a single T cell receptor beta chain sequence and its context. Measured with immunoSEQ multiplex PCR; TCRdb has only the in-frame clones, and not every one. The top ten clones hold 0.72% of a sample with under 250,000 clones, about 88% of them seen once. The data belong to a study of blood T cell repertoires in COVID-19. Overall study: PBMCs, B-cell-depleted T cells, or T cells were the source of the cDNA or gDNA that made up the material.

The trim removed 5 bases at V and 0 bases at J, leaving 3 bases unmatched. In germline, CDR1 is SGHNT, CDR2 YYREEE (reference sequence). CDR3 length: 14 amino acids. V gene TRBV5-4 combines with J gene TRBJ1-1; 8 bases line up with TRBD1. The sample taken for sequencing was peripheral blood. The TCR comes from a man between 35 and 55 years old with acute or convalescent COVID-19. CDR3 DNA sequence: TGTGCCAGCAGTTGGACAGGGATGAACACTGAAGCTTTCTTT. Residues: CASSWTGMNTEAFF.